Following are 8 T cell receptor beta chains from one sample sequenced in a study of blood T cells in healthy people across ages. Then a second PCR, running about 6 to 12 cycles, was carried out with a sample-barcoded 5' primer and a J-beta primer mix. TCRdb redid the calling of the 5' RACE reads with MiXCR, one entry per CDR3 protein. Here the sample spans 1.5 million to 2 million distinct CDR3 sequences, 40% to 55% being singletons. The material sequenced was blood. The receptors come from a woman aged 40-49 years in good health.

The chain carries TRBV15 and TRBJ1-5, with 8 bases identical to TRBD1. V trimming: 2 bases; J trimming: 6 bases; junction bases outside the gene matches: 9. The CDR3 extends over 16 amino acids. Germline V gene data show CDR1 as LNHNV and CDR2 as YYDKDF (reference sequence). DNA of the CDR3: TGTGCCACCAGCAGACTGTTAGGACAGGGCCGTCAGCCCCAGCATTTT. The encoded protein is CATSRLLGQGRQPQHF.

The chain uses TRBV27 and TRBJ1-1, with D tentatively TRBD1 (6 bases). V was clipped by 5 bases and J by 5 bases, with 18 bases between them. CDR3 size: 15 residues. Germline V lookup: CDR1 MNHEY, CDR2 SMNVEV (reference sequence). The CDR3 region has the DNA TGTGCCAGCAGTATTACAGGGAGGGTGGGGACTGAAGCTTTCTTT. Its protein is CASSITGRVGTEAFF.

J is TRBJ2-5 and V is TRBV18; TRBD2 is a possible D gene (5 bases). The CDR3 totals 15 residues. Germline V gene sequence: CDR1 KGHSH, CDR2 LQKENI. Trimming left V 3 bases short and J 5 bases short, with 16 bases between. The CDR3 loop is CASSPRTGNVETQYF. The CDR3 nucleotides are TGTGCCAGCTCACCGAGGACTGGCAATGTCGAGACCCAGTACTTC.

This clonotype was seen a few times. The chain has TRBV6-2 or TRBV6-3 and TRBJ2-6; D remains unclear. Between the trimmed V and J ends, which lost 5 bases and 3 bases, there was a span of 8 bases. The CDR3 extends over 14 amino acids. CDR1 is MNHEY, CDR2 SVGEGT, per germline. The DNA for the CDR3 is TGTGCCAGCAGTCCTCGAGGTGGGGCCAACGTCCTGACTTTC. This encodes CASSPRGGANVLTF.

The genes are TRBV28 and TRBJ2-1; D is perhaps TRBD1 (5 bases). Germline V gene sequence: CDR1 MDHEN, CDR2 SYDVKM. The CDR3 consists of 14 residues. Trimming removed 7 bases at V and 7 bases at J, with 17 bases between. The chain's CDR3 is CASKPQGNLNEQFF. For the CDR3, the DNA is TGTGCCAGCAAACCTCAGGGTAATCTGAATGAGCAGTTCTTC.

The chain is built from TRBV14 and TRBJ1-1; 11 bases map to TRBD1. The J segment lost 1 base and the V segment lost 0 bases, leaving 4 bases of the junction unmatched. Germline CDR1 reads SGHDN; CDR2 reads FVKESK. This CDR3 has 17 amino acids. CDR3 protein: CASSQEGTGGTNTEAFF. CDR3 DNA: TGTGCCAGCAGCCAAGAGGGGACAGGGGGTACGAACACTGAAGCTTTCTTT.

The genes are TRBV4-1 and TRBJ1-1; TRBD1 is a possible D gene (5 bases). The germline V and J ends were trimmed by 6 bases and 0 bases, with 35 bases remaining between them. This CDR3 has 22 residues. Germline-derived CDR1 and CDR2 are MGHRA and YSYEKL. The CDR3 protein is CASSRPGRGTATSAAVNTEAFF. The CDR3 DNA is TGCGCCAGCAGTCGTCCCGGGAGGGGCACTGCGACAAGTGCGGCAGTGAACACTGAAGCTTTCTTT.

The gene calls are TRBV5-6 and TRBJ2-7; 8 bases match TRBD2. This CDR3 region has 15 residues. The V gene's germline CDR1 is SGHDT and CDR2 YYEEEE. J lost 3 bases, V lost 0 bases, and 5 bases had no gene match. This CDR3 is CASSLVGGGNYEQYF. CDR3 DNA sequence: TGTGCCAGCAGCTTGGTCGGGGGGGGGAACTACGAGCAGTACTTC.